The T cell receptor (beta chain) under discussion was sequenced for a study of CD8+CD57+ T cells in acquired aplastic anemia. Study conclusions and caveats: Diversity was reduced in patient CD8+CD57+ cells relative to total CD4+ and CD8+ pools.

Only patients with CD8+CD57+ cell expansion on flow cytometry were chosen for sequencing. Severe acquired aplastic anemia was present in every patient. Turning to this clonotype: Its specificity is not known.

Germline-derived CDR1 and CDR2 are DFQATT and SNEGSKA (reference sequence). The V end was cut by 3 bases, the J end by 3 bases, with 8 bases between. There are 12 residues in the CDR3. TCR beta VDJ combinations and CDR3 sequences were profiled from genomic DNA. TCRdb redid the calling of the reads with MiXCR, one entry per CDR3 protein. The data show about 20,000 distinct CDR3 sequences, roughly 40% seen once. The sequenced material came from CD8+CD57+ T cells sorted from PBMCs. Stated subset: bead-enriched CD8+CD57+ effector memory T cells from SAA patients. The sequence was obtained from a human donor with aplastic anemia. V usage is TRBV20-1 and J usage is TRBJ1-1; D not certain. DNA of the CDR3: TGCAGTGCTAGGCGTAGAGACACTGAAGCTTTCTTT. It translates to CSARRRDTEAFF.